The 9 T cell receptor beta chains presented below share a single source sample, sequenced in a study of T cells after yellow fever vaccination. TCRdb reprocessed the 5' RACE reads with MiXCR, giving one entry per CDR3 protein. The sample comprises approximately 34,000 distinct CDR3 sequences, 6.6% of which are singletons, and approximately 23% rests with the top ten. The specimen was PBMCs, either bulk or a sorted T-cell subset (CD4+, CD8+, memory, or dextramer-sorted; not recorded which), collected on the day of the first yellow fever vaccination. These receptors all come from a man younger than 30 who received the YFV17D yellow fever vaccine.

This clonotype was seen a few times. The rearrangement uses TRBV19 and TRBJ2-4; D possibly uses TRBD1 or TRBD2 (6 bases each). The CDR3 length is 12 residues. Germline assignment: CDR1 LNHDA and CDR2 SQIVND (reference sequence). The V and J ends lost 8 bases and 9 bases respectively, with 14 bases between them. This chain's CDR3 is CASGGGLGIQYF. As DNA, the CDR3 is TGTGCCAGTGGAGGGGGGCTGGGCATTCAGTACTTC.

This clonotype was counted ten times or more. The rearrangement uses TRBV7-3 and TRBJ1-2; D is unclear. The CDR3 covers 13 residues. The V end was cut by 5 bases, the J end by 3 bases, with 10 bases between. The germline gives CDR1 SGHTA, CDR2 FQGTGA. The CDR3 bases are TGTGCCAGCAGCAGCGGGCCGTACTATGGCTACACCTTC. Translated, it gives CASSSGPYYGYTF.

Comment on this clonotype: Being one base from a much bigger clone, this may be a read error. The rearrangement links TRBV5-8 to TRBJ2-6; no clear D gene. The V gene's germline CDR1 is SGHTS and CDR2 YDEGEE. CDR3 length: 14 amino acids. CDR3 in amino acids: CVSSLDVGANVLTF. The CDR3 coding sequence is TGTGTCAGCAGCTTGGATGTTGGGGCCAACGTCCTGACTTTC.

This clonotype was recorded at least ten times. The J gene is TRBJ1-2, the V gene TRBV20-1; the D gene is possibly TRBD1 (6 bases). The germline gives CDR1 DFQATT, CDR2 SNEGSKA (reference sequence). The V end was cut by 1 base, the J end by 2 bases, with 8 bases between. This CDR3 has 13 amino acids. In nucleotides, the CDR3 is TGCAGTGCTAGAGGACAGGCGAACTATGGCTACACCTTC. Amino acids: CSARGQANYGYTF.

In its sample, this clonotype was seen many times. V and J are TRBV5-8 and TRBJ2-3; D gene unclear. Between the trimmed V and J ends, which lost 4 bases and 0 bases, there was a span of 12 bases. The germline V gene encodes CDR1 SGHTS and CDR2 YDEGEE. The CDR3 runs 15 residues. The CDR3: CASSGGKTSTDTQYF. In nucleotides, the CDR3 is TGTGCCAGCAGCGGCGGAAAAACTAGCACAGATACGCAGTATTTT.

This clonotype was seen at least ten times. A read error may account for a junction end that differs from germline. The CDR3 DNA sequence: TGCGCCAGCAGCCGCAGCACGGGACCCAGGGGCCCGGTGGACTTC. Amino acids: CASSRSTGPRGPVDF. V gene TRBV4-1 combines with J gene TRBJ1-2, with a weak D call TRBD1 (6 bases). Per germline, CDR1 MGHRA and CDR2 YSYEKL. The CDR3 length is 15 residues.

This chain uses TRBV6-2 or TRBV6-3 with TRBJ1-2; D ambiguous. CDR3 size: 11 residues. The V gene lost 2 bases and the J gene lost 2 bases, with 0 bases spanning the gap. In germline, CDR1 is MNHEY, CDR2 SVGEGT. CDR3 amino acids: CASSYNYGYTF. Here the CDR3 DNA reads TGTGCCAGCAGTTACAACTATGGCTACACCTTC.

This clonotype has a count of ten or more. The genes are TRBV20-1 and TRBJ1-1, with 11 bases that match TRBD1. Germline CDR1 reads DFQATT; CDR2 reads SNEGSKA (reference sequence). The trim removed 6 bases at V and 5 bases at J, leaving 8 bases unmatched. CDR3 size: 14 residues. The CDR3 DNA reads as TGCAGTGCGACAGGACAGGGGGCGAGGACTGAAGCTTTCTTT. It encodes CSATGQGARTEAFF.

This clonotype was found a few times. The CDR3 is CASKGLAGDPTGELFF. The CDR3 nucleotides are TGTGCCAGTAAAGGACTAGCGGGGGACCCCACCGGGGAGCTGTTTTTT. The chain couples TRBV19 to TRBJ2-2, with 13 nucleotides matching TRBD2. This CDR3 spans 16 amino acids. Germline CDR1 LNHDA, CDR2 SQIVND (reference sequence). Germline trimming cut 7 bases from V and 4 bases from J; bases unmatched to any gene: 6.